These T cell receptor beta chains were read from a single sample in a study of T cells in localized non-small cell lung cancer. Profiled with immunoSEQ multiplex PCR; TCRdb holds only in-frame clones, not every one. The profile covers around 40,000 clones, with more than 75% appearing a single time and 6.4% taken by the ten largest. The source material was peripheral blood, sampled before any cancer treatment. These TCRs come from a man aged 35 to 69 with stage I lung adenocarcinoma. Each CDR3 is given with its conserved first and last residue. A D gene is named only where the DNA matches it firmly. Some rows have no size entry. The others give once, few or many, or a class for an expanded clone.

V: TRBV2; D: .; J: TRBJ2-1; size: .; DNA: TGTGCCAGCAGCAAAATCCGGGCCCTCCCTTCCAGCGTTCAATCCTACAATGAGCAGTTCTTC; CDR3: CASSKIRALPSSVQSYNEQFF
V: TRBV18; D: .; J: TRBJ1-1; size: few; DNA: TGTGCCAGCTCACCACCGGAACGGAACACTGAAGCTTTCTTT; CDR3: CASSPPERNTEAFF
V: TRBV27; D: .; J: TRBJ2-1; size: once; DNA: TGTGCCAGCAGTCGGGAGAGCTCCTACAATGAGCAGTTCTTC; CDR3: CASSRESSYNEQFF
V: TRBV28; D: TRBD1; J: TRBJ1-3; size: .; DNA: TGTGCCAGCAGGGGGTCAGGGGGAGTCTCTGGAAACACCATATATTTT; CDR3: CASRGSGGVSGNTIYF
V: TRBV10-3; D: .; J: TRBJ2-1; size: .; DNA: TGTGCCATCAGTGACCCGGACTCGTCCTACAATGAGCAGTTCTTC; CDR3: CAISDPDSSYNEQFF
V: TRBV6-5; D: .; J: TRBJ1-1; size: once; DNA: TGTGCCAGCAGTTACAGGACAGCGAACACTGAAGCTTTCTTT; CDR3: CASSYRTANTEAFF
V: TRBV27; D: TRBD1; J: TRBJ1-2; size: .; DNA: TGTGCCAGCAGTCCGCGCACCATTATCGGGACAGGGGTGGAAGGCTACACCTTC; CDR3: CASSPRTIIGTGVEGYTF
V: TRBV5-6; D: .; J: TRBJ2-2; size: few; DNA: TGTGCCAGCAGCTTGTCTAGCTGGGGGGAGCTGTTTTTT; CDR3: CASSLSSWGELFF
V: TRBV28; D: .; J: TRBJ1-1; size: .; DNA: TGTGCCAGCAGCCCACTGGGGGGCAGTGGGACTGAAGCTTTCTTT; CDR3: CASSPLGGSGTEAFF
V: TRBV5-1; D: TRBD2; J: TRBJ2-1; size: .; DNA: TGCGCCAGCAGCTTGGCCGCGGGAGCTATTGAGCAGTTCTTC; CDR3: CASSLAAGAIEQFF
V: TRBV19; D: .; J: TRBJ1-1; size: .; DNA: TGTGCCAGTACGAGGAGGGGTGGCACTGAAGCTTTCTTT; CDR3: CASTRRGGTEAFF
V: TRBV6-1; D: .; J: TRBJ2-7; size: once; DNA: TGTGCCAGCAGTGTGACCGGGACGGGAGCCTACGAGCAGTACTTC; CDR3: CASSVTGTGAYEQYF
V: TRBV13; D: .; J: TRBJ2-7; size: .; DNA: TGTGCCAGCAGCTTGGGGGATGGGGCCTACGAGCAGTACTTC; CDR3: CASSLGDGAYEQYF
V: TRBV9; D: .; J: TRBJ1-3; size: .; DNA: TGTGCCAGCAGCGTAAGGAAGGGGAAGGAGGCTGGAAACACCATATATTTT; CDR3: CASSVRKGKEAGNTIYF
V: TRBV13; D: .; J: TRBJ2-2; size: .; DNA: TGTGCCAGCAGCTCTTACTCCGGGACATTGAACACCGGGGAGCTGTTTTTT; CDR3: CASSSYSGTLNTGELFF
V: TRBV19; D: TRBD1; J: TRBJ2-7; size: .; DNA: TGTGCCAGCAGTGGGACAGGGAGTACCTACGAGCAGTACTTC; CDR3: CASSGTGSTYEQYF
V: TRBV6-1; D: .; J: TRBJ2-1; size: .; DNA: TGTGCCAGCAGTGAGGTGGGGGACTTCTGGAATGAGCAGTTCTTC; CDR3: CASSEVGDFWNEQFF
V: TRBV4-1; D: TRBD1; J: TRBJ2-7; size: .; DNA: TGCGCCAGCAGCCAAGAACGAGGGACAGGGGGCCCCGAGCAGTACTTC; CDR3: CASSQERGTGGPEQYF
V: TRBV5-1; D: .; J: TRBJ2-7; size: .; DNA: TGCGCCAGCAGCTTCGGGAGCGACCTCTACGAGCAGTACTTC; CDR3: CASSFGSDLYEQYF
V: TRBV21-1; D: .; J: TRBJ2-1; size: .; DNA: TGTGCCAGCAGCAAAGGGAGGGGCTCCTACAATGAGCAGTTCTTC; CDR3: CASSKGRGSYNEQFF
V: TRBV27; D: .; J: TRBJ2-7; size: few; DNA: TGTGCCAGCAGTTTAGCCTCCCGCTCCTACGAGCAGTACTTC; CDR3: CASSLASRSYEQYF
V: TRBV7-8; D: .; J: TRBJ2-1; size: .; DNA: TGTGCCAGCAGCCATATAGCGGCGAGTGGGGACAATGAGCAGTTCTTC; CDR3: CASSHIAASGDNEQFF
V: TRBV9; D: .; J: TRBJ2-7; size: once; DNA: TGTGCCAGCAGCTCTCACCCCGGGACCCTGGGCGGCGAGCAGTACTTC; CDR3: CASSSHPGTLGGEQYF
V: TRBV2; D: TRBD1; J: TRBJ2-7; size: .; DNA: TGTGCCAGCAGTGGGACAGGGGGCTACGAGCAGTACTTC; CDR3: CASSGTGGYEQYF
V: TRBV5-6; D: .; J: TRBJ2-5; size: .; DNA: TGTGCCAGCAGCTTGGCCGGGGGGCCTGTCCAAGAGACCCAGTACTTC; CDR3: CASSLAGGPVQETQYF
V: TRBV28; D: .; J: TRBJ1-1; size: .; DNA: TGTGCCAGCAGACAACAAGGGACGAACACTGAAGCTTTCTTT; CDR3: CASRQQGTNTEAFF
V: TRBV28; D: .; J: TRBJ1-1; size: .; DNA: TGTGCCAGCAGTATCAGGACCGCAAGCACTGAAGCTTTCTTT; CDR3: CASSIRTASTEAFF
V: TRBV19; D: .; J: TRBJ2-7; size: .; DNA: TGTGCCAGTAGTATGGGGGGCAACCTCTACGAGCAGTACTTC; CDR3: CASSMGGNLYEQYF
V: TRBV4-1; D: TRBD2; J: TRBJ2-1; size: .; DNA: TGCGCCAGCAGGGCCAGAGGACCCGGGACTAGCGGGAGGTCTGACAATGAGCAGTTCTTC; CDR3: CASRARGPGTSGRSDNEQFF
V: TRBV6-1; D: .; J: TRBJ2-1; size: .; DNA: TGTGCCAGCGGTGACCGACTTCCCAATTCGAGGCAATCGACCTACAATGAGCAGTTCTTC; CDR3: CASGDRLPNSRQSTYNEQFF
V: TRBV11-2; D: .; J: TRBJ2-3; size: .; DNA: TGTGCCAGCAGCTTTAGCCCTGGGGGCCCAGATACGCAGTATTTT; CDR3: CASSFSPGGPDTQYF
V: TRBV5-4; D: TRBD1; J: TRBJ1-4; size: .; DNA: TGTGCCAGCAGATTTGAGGGGGCGGGTGAAAAACTGTTTTTT; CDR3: CASRFEGAGEKLFF
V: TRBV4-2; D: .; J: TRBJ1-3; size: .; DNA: TGTGCCAGCAGCCAAGAAGGAGGATTTAGGGGAAACACCATATATTTT; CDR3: CASSQEGGFRGNTIYF
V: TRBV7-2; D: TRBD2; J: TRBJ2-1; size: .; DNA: TGTGCCAGCAGCTTAGGGGGACTAGCGGGAACACAGGAGCAGTTCTTC; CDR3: CASSLGGLAGTQEQFF
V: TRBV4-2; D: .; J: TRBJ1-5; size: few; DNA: TGTGCCAGCAGCCAAGACACATATAGCAATCAGCCCCAGCATTTT; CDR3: CASSQDTYSNQPQHF
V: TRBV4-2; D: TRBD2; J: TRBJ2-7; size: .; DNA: TGTGCCAGCAGCCAAGATACGAGGGACGGGGGGACCTACGAGCAGTACTTC; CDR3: CASSQDTRDGGTYEQYF
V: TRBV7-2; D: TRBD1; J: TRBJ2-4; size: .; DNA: TGTGCCAGCAGCAAGCGACAGGGCGCCAAAAACATTCAGTACTTC; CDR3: CASSKRQGAKNIQYF
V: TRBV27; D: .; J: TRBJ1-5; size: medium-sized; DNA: TGTGCCAGCAGTTTATTCAGGGCTCAGCCCCAGCATTTT; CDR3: CASSLFRAQPQHF
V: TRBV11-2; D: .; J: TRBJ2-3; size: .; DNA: TGTGCCAGCAGCCCTAGCCTGGACATATACGATACGCAGTATTTT; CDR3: CASSPSLDIYDTQYF
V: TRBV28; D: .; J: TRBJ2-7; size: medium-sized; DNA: TGTGCCAGCGGTGCAGGTCCCTACGAGCAGTACTTC; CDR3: CASGAGPYEQYF
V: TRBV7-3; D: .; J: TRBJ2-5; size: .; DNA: TGTGCCAGCAGCCCCAACGGGCAGATCCAAGAGACCCAGTACTTC; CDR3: CASSPNGQIQETQYF
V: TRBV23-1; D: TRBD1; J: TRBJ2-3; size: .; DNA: TGCGCCAGCAGTCAATCCGCCGGGGGCAGGGGGCGGGGAGATACGCAGTATTTT; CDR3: CASSQSAGGRGRGDTQYF